This TCR beta chain stems from a study of technical replicates of blood from a handful of donors. Libraries were prepared by immunoSEQ multiplex PCR; TCRdb keeps only in-frame clonotypes and omits some of them. The sample holds some 80,000 clones; around 90% are singletons and the top ten take 0.25%. After removal of 4 bases from V and 5 bases from J, the junction contained 17 bases not matched to a gene. CDR1 is MNHNS and CDR2 is SASEGT in the germline V gene. This CDR3 contains 17 residues. The TCR originated in a human donor in good health. The source material was T cells isolated from PBMCs. The chain is built from TRBV6-1 and TRBJ2-7; 7 bases agree with TRBD1. CDR3 nucleotides: TGTGCCAGCAGTGGCTGGGGGCCACTTGACAGGGTACACGAGCAGTACTTC. The encoded protein is CASSGWGPLDRVHEQYF.